This T cell receptor beta chain was found in a study of blood T cell repertoires in COVID-19. Turning to the study itself: Sources were T cells, B-cell-depleted T cells, or PBMCs; the material itself was cDNA or gDNA.

The CDR3 totals 19 residues. Germline-derived CDR1 and CDR2 are LNHNV and YYDKDF (reference sequence). Unmatched junction bases numbered 21, after V lost 5 bases and J lost 4 bases. Recruitment covered 20 to 25 US areas and drew participants whose ages spanned about 18 to 95 years. Clinical history as reported by participants underpinned cohort assignment. Sequencing used immunoSEQ multiplex PCR; TCRdb keeps in-frame clones, though not all of them. The sample records some 300,000 clones, roughly 91% being singletons. The V gene is TRBV15, the J gene TRBJ2-5, with 8 bases aligning to TRBD2. The sequence was collected from a woman aged 50 to 60 who had been exposed to COVID-19. The sequencing sample was made of PBMCs or T cells enriched from blood (not recorded which). The CDR3 nucleotides are TGTGCCACCAGCCCCCTCGCTCACAGCGGGGGCATGATAGGAGAGACCCAGTACTTC. This translates into CATSPLAHSGGMIGETQYF.